This T cell receptor beta chain is from a study of T cell changes during pregnancy in multiple sclerosis. The table came from immunoSEQ multiplex PCR; TCRdb's copy has only in-frame clones and leaves some out. The sample holds about 80,000 clones, roughly 93% seen once. V was pared by 5 bases and J by 3 bases, with 5 bases of the junction left unmatched. This CDR3 spans 15 amino acids. CDR1 and CDR2 from the germline V gene are LNHDA and SQIVND (reference sequence). The origin of this receptor is a female donor with multiple sclerosis, enrolled in a pregnancy study. This sample comprised peripheral blood, obtained in the third trimester of pregnancy. The rearrangement uses TRBV19 and TRBJ1-5; 9 bases match TRBD1. The CDR3 loop is CASSAGQGNNQPQHF. In DNA, the CDR3 is TGTGCCAGTAGTGCGGGACAGGGTAACAATCAGCCCCAGCATTTT.